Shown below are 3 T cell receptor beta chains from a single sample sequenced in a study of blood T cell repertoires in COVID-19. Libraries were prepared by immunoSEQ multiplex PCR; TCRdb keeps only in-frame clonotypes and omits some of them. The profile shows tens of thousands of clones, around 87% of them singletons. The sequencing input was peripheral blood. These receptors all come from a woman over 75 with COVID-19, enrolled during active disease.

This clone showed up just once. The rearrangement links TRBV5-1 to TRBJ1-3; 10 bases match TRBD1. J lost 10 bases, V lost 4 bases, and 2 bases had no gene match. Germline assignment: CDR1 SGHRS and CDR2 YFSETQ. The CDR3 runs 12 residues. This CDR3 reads CASSGQGGTIYF. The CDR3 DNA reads TGCGCCAGCAGCGGACAGGGGGGTACCATATATTTT.

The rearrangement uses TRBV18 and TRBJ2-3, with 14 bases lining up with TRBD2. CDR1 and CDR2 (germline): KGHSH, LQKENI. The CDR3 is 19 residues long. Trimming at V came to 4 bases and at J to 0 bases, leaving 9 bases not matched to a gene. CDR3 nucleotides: TGTGCCAGCTCACAATTGGGACTAGCGGGGGCTACTAGCACAGATACGCAGTATTTT. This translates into CASSQLGLAGATSTDTQYF.

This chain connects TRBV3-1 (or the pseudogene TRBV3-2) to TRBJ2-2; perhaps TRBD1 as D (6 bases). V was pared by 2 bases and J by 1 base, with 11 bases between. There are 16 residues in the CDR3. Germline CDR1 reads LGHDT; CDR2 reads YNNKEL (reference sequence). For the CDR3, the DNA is TGTGCCAGCAGCCAACTCAGAGGGGGGAACACCGGGGAGCTGTTTTTT. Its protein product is CASSQLRGGNTGELFF.